Listed here are 2 T cell receptor beta chains from one sample, sequenced in a study of blood T cell repertoires in COVID-19. Clones were sequenced by immunoSEQ multiplex PCR, and TCRdb holds only the in-frame ones, with some missing. The sample includes about 180,000 clones, about 82% seen only once; the top ten take 7.5% to 10%. Sequenced input: PBMCs or T cells enriched from blood (not recorded which). The receptors derive from a woman aged 25 to 39 who had recovered from COVID-19.

The rearrangement joins TRBV23-1 to TRBJ2-4; 9 nucleotides align to TRBD1. TRBV23-1 is labeled an ORF, and its function is uncertain. The CDR3 runs to 14 residues. CDR3 sequence: CSSSTTGGPNIQYF. Written as DNA, the CDR3 is TGCAGCAGCAGCACGACAGGGGGACCAAACATTCAGTACTTC.

The chain couples TRBV5-1 to TRBJ2-2, with no clear D. V was pared by 4 bases and J by 1 base, with 14 bases between. CDR3 length: 16 residues. Looked up from germline, CDR1 is SGHRS and CDR2 is YFSETQ. CDR3 DNA sequence: TGCGCCAGCAGCCTATTCTCGCAAGTGAACACCGGGGAGCTGTTTTTT. It encodes CASSLFSQVNTGELFF.